One sample yielded the 30 T cell receptor beta chains listed below, sequenced in a study of OX40 agonist ivuxolimab in advanced cancers. The protocol was immunoSEQ multiplex PCR, while the TCRdb copy is restricted to in-frame clones and leaves out a portion. This table holds some 70,000 clones, around 93% found once. This specimen was CD4+ or CD8+ T cells sorted from blood, taken in a trial of the OX40 agonist ivuxolimab. The receptors were sampled from an adult with an advanced solid tumor such as melanoma, head and neck, liver or kidney cancer.

This clone occurred once. This chain links TRBV5-5 with TRBJ2-1, with D uncertain. Germline values: CDR1 SGHKS, CDR2 YYEKEE (reference sequence). V was shortened by 0 bases and J by 9 bases, with 10 bases between the two germline ends. The CDR3 totals 13 residues. The CDR3 DNA reads as TGTGCCAGCAGCTTGGCCCGGTCGGTTGAGCAGTTCTTC. Encoded protein: CASSLARSVEQFF.

This clone was seen only once. V is TRBV5-1 and J is TRBJ2-5; D gene ambiguous. The CDR3 covers 13 residues. The V end lost 1 base, the J end lost 7 bases, and 11 bases lay between the germline ends. CDR1 is SGHRS, CDR2 YFSETQ, per germline. The CDR3 region has the DNA TGCGCCAGCAGCTTGTCGTTGTGGGGGACCCAGTACTTC. This sequence encodes CASSLSLWGTQYF.

This sequence joins TRBV5-6 and TRBJ2-3; D remains ambiguous. The CDR3 contains 12 residues. Trimming pared 5 bases from V and 6 bases from J, leaving 10 bases between. From germline, CDR1 is SGHDT and CDR2 YYEEEE. The chain's CDR3 is CASRKYGDTQYF. Written as DNA, the CDR3 is TGTGCCAGCAGAAAGTACGGGGATACGCAGTATTTT.

The genes are TRBV9 and TRBJ1-2; D remains ambiguous. V dropped 2 bases and J dropped 4 bases, with 15 bases sitting between them. This CDR3 region has 15 residues. Germline V gives CDR1 SGDLS, CDR2 YYNGEE. The CDR3 region is CASSVSPSPIYGYTF. In nucleotides, the CDR3 is TGTGCCAGCAGCGTGTCGCCGAGCCCTATCTATGGCTACACCTTC.

This rearrangement joins TRBV19 to TRBJ2-1, with D uncertain. V was shortened by 8 bases and J by 6 bases, with 14 bases between the two germline ends. The germline V gene has CDR1 LNHDA and CDR2 SQIVND (reference sequence). This CDR3 has 13 amino acids. As DNA, the CDR3 is TGTGCCAGTGGCGGTCAAACGGGCAATGAGCAGTTCTTC. Protein: CASGGQTGNEQFF.

The chain employs TRBV29-1 and TRBJ1-2, with 7 bases that match TRBD1. The CDR3 length is 11 residues. The trim removed 6 bases at V and 8 bases at J, leaving 6 bases unmatched. CDR1 is SQVTM and CDR2 is ANQGSEA in the germline V gene. The CDR3 here is CSVTTGDGYTF. Here the CDR3 DNA reads TGCAGCGTAACCACAGGGGACGGCTACACCTTC.

The V gene is TRBV19, the J gene TRBJ1-1; TRBD1 matches 7 bases. CDR3 length: 14 residues. After removal of 2 bases from V and 0 bases from J, the junction contained 0 bases not matched to a gene. Germline V gene data show CDR1 as LNHDA and CDR2 as SQIVND (reference sequence). Here the CDR3 DNA reads TGTGCCAGTAGTATAACAGGGGTGAACACTGAAGCTTTCTTT. Amino acid sequence: CASSITGVNTEAFF. The full variable domain, rest sourced from reference TRBV19 and TRBJ1-1, is DGGITQSPKYLFRKEGQNVTLSCEQNLNHDAMYWYRQDPGQGLRLIYYSQIVNDFQKGDIAEGYSVSREKKESFPLTVTSAQKNPTAFYLCASSITGVNTEAFFGQGTRLTVV.

J is TRBJ2-7 and V is TRBV7-2, with 9 bases that match TRBD2. V lost 3 bases, J lost 0 bases, and 9 bases stayed unmatched. In germline, CDR1 is SGHTA, CDR2 FQGNSA. The CDR3 is made up of 17 amino acids. The CDR3 nucleotides read TGTGCCAGCAGCTTGTTAACGCAGCGGGAGGACTCCTACGAGCAGTACTTC. It is translated as CASSLLTQREDSYEQYF.

This clone was detected only once. The chain recombines TRBV7-3 with TRBJ2-7; 7 nucleotides match TRBD1. The V gene end was trimmed by 0 bases and the J gene end by 3 bases; junction bases not matched to a gene: 2. Germline V gene sequence: CDR1 SGHTA, CDR2 FQGTGA. The CDR3 totals 14 residues. In DNA, the CDR3 is TGTGCCAGCAGCTTAACAGGGGGCGGCTACGAGCAGTACTTC. Amino acid sequence: CASSLTGGGYEQYF.

V is TRBV6-1 and J is TRBJ1-2; a possible D gene is TRBD1 (5 bases). The CDR3 spans 15 residues. The V and J ends lost 3 bases and 1 base respectively, with 12 bases between them. CDR1 and CDR2 (germline): MNHNS, SASEGT. Here the CDR3 reads CASSEGTTINYGYTF. As DNA, the CDR3 is TGTGCCAGCAGTGAGGGGACGACCATTAACTATGGCTACACCTTC.

The DNA for the CDR3 is TGTGCCAGCAGCCCAGAGCCAGGACAGGGCTGGCTCTATGGCTACACCTTC. It translates to CASSPEPGQGWLYGYTF. The chain has TRBV7-8 and TRBJ1-2; 8 bases align to TRBD1. J lost 4 bases, V lost 5 bases, and 15 bases had no gene match. Looked up from germline, CDR1 is SGHVS and CDR2 is FQNEAQ. The CDR3 length is 17 residues. The whole variable domain, filled in from reference TRBV7-8 and TRBJ1-2, reads GAGVSQSPRYKVAKRGQDVALRCDPISGHVSLFWYQQALGQGPEFLTYFQNEAQLDKSGLPSDRFFAERPEGSVSTLKIQRTQQEDSAVYLCASSPEPGQGWLYGYTFGSGTRLTVV.

The rearrangement links TRBV9 to TRBJ2-2, with 14 bases aligning to TRBD2. The junction had 4 bases not matched to a gene; V was cut back by 5 bases and J by 1 base. CDR3 length equals 17 residues. CDR1 SGDLS and CDR2 YYNGEE come from the germline V gene. CDR3 coding DNA: TGTGCCAGCAGTGGGACTAGCGGGAGTGGGAACACCGGGGAGCTGTTTTTT. It encodes CASSGTSGSGNTGELFF.

The chain links TRBV5-1 to TRBJ1-2; perhaps TRBD1 as D (6 bases). Germline values: CDR1 SGHRS, CDR2 YFSETQ. Trimming left V 4 bases short and J 7 bases short, with 17 bases between. The CDR3 spans 14 residues. The CDR3, as DNA: TGCGCCAGCAGCCCGCCCGGACAGTTCGTTGGCTACACCTTC. Translated, it gives CASSPPGQFVGYTF.

The J gene is TRBJ2-1, the V gene TRBV7-2, with TRBD2 matching over 7 bases. The CDR3 consists of 16 residues. V lost 4 bases and J lost 2; bases outside the gene matches: 8. Germline V gene sequence: CDR1 SGHTA, CDR2 FQGNSA. In nucleotides, the CDR3 is TGTGCCAGCAGCTGGGCGACTAGCACCACCTACAATGAGCAGTTCTTC. Protein product: CASSWATSTTYNEQFF.

The chain is built from TRBV5-4 and TRBJ1-2, with TRBD1 as a possible D gene (6 bases). The V gene's germline CDR1 is SGHNT and CDR2 YYREEE (reference sequence). This CDR3 is built from 13 residues. V lost 1 base and J 8 bases, leaving 12 bases between the germline ends. The CDR3 loop is CASSLKGVNGYTF. The CDR3 DNA reads TGTGCCAGCAGCTTGAAGGGGGTGAACGGCTACACCTTC.

The rearrangement links TRBV18 to TRBJ1-4; D remains unclear. Germline V gene lookup returns CDR1 KGHSH and CDR2 LQKENI. Trimming stripped 3 bases from V and 8 bases from J, with 22 bases between. CDR3 length equals 17 residues. CDR3 amino acids: CASSPLPPPDAWEKLFF. For the CDR3, the DNA is TGTGCCAGCTCACCCCTGCCGCCTCCCGATGCTTGGGAAAAACTGTTTTTT.

The chain links TRBV7-6 to TRBJ1-3; no definite D call. The CDR3 extends over 13 amino acids. Germline V gene data show CDR1 as SGHVS and CDR2 as FNYEAQ. V lost 1 base and J lost 4, with 5 bases in between. The CDR3 sequence: CASSLGTGNTIYF. The CDR3 DNA sequence: TGTGCCAGCAGCTTAGGGACGGGAAACACCATATATTTT. The full variable domain, completed using reference TRBV7-6 and TRBJ1-3, is GAGVSQSPRYKVTKRGQDVALRCDPISGHVSLYWYRQALGQGPEFLTYFNYEAQQDKSGLPNDRFSAERPEGSISTLTIQRTEQRDSAMYRCASSLGTGNTIYFGEGSWLTVV.

This clone came up a few times. The chain links TRBV7-8 to TRBJ2-6, with D possibly being TRBD2 (5 bases). Trimming took off 0 bases at V and 2 bases at J, with 14 bases between the two ends. Germline assignment: CDR1 SGHVS and CDR2 FQNEAQ. This CDR3 is 18 amino acids long. CDR3 sequence: CASSLAFGGPPGANVLTF. For the CDR3, the DNA is TGTGCCAGCAGCTTAGCGTTCGGAGGACCCCCTGGGGCCAACGTCCTGACTTTC.

In DNA form, the CDR3 reads TGCAGCGTTACTTTGACTAGCGGGAGCGACCACGAGCAGTACTTC. It translates to CSVTLTSGSDHEQYF. V usage is TRBV29-1 and J usage is TRBJ2-7; the match to TRBD2 covers 12 bases. Germline lookup yields CDR1 SQVTM and CDR2 ANQGSEA. The CDR3 extends over 15 amino acids. V gave up 5 bases and J gave up 5 bases; unmatched junction bases: 10.

This sequence joins TRBV25-1 and TRBJ2-2, with 10 bases identical to TRBD1. J lost 6 bases, V lost 6 bases, and 4 bases had no gene match. The CDR3 has 14 residues. CDR1 and CDR2 from the germline V gene are MGHDK and SYGVNS. CDR3 nucleotides: TGTGCCAGCAGAGTGACAGGGGGCTCCGGGGAGCTGTTTTTT. Protein sequence: CASRVTGGSGELFF.

The chain carries TRBV7-9 and TRBJ1-2; 9 bases are shared with TRBD1. The CDR3 totals 16 residues. Germline lookup yields CDR1 SEHNR and CDR2 FQNEAQ (reference sequence). V was pared by 2 bases and J by 4 bases, with 8 bases of the junction left unmatched. The CDR3 spells CASSLSKGQGIYGYTF. The CDR3 nucleotides read TGTGCCAGCAGCTTAAGTAAGGGACAGGGAATCTATGGCTACACCTTC.

This chain connects TRBV19 to TRBJ2-1, with 8 bases fitting TRBD2. Unmatched junction bases numbered 8, after V lost 0 bases and J lost 7 bases. The CDR3 runs 16 residues. The germline gives CDR1 LNHDA, CDR2 SQIVND (reference sequence). DNA for the CDR3: TGTGCCAGTAGTATAGACGGGACTAGTCGTGGGAATGAGCAGTTCTTC. This codes for CASSIDGTSRGNEQFF.

The chain uses TRBV9 and TRBJ1-5, with D unresolved. The CDR3 has 13 residues. In germline, CDR1 is SGDLS, CDR2 YYNGEE. V lost 0 bases and J lost 3, with 4 bases in between. DNA of the CDR3: TGTGCCAGCAGCGTAGGATACAATCAGCCCCAGCATTTT. It yields the protein CASSVGYNQPQHF.

The chain combines TRBV10-3 with TRBJ2-2, with 8 positions matching TRBD1. Looked up from germline, CDR1 is ENHRY and CDR2 is SYGVKD. V lost 10 bases to trimming and J lost 7 bases; unmatched junction nucleotides: 14. This CDR3 spans 15 amino acids. CDR3 amino acids: CATAETGAARGELFF. CDR3 nucleotide sequence: TGTGCCACCGCCGAGACAGGGGCCGCACGCGGGGAGCTGTTTTTT.

The chain uses TRBV7-3 and TRBJ2-1; TRBD1 agrees at 8 bases. Germline V lookup: CDR1 SGHTA, CDR2 FQGTGA. The trim removed 8 bases at V and 8 bases at J, leaving 8 bases unmatched. CDR3 length: 13 amino acids. The CDR3 region is CASGQGARYEQFF. The CDR3 DNA is TGTGCCAGCGGGCAGGGGGCTAGGTATGAGCAGTTCTTC.

The chain carries TRBV19 and TRBJ2-3; 9 bases match TRBD1. V lost 5 bases, J lost 6 bases, and 12 bases stayed unmatched. CDR3 length equals 16 residues. Germline V gene sequence: CDR1 LNHDA, CDR2 SQIVND (reference sequence). The CDR3 nucleotides read TGTGCCAGTAGTTTACCGGACAGGGGCCTGTTGGATACGCAGTATTTT. This translates into CASSLPDRGLLDTQYF.

The chain couples TRBV6-6 to TRBJ2-7; D possibly corresponds to TRBD2 (6 bases). In germline, CDR1 is MNHNY, CDR2 SVGAGI (reference sequence). The CDR3 has 12 residues. V lost 4 bases to trimming and J lost 3 bases, with 7 bases between them. In DNA, the CDR3 is TGTGCCAGCAGTTTGGGACTCTACGAGCAGTACTTC. Protein sequence: CASSLGLYEQYF.

This clone appeared once. V gene TRBV19 combines with J gene TRBJ1-1, with D possibly TRBD1 on 6 matching bases. The CDR3 has 14 amino acids. From germline, CDR1 is LNHDA and CDR2 SQIVND (reference sequence). V was cut by 4 bases and J by 1 base, with 10 bases left in between. The CDR3 nucleotides are TGTGCCAGTAGTAAGGGAGGGGGGAACACTGAAGCTTTCTTT. It encodes CASSKGGGNTEAFF.

This rearrangement joins TRBV4-1 to TRBJ1-2; the D is unclear. The CDR3 runs to 12 residues. Trimming took off 1 base at V and 7 bases at J, with 7 bases between the two ends. Germline lookup yields CDR1 MGHRA and CDR2 YSYEKL. The DNA for the CDR3 is TGCGCCAGCAGCCAAGTGTCTGGTGGCTACACCTTC. It is translated as CASSQVSGGYTF.

V is TRBV2 and J is TRBJ1-6; no clear D. The CDR3 is 14 amino acids. Between the trimmed V and J ends, which lost 4 bases and 4 bases, there was a span of 8 bases. Germline V lookup: CDR1 SNHLY, CDR2 FYNNEI. The CDR3 coding sequence is TGTGCCAGCAGTGCCCAAGGGTATAATTCACCCCTCCACTTT. It translates to CASSAQGYNSPLHF.